One sample yielded the 24 T cell receptor beta chains listed below, sequenced in a study of tumor-infiltrating lymphocytes in primary liver carcinoma. Production of TCR beta cDNA used around 500 ng total RNA together with a constant-region primer. ARM-PCR, slightly modified, supplied the TCR beta libraries through three nested multiplex PCR rounds. The study ran its first two PCR rounds for nine to ten cycles each, using TRBV1-TRBV30 forward primers and a C-beta reverse primer. MiXCR, applied by TCRdb to the multiplex PCR reads, yields one record per CDR3 protein. This sample has fewer than 350,000 distinct CDR3 sequences, with 65% found just once. Blood RNA originated from unsorted whole blood, with germline DNA additionally extracted. Sequencing was carried out using peripheral blood. Receptors were obtained from a man in his forties with primary liver carcinoma and hepatitis B virus infection.

A word on this clonotype: One junction end does not reproduce the germline sequence, and a read error may be involved. The chain has TRBV11-3 and TRBJ2-3, with 9 bases identical to TRBD1. The CDR3 is made up of 18 amino acids. In germline, CDR1 is SGHNT, CDR2 YENEEA. The CDR3 DNA follows: TGTGCCAGCAGCTTTGTCCAACAGGGGGCCCTTAGCACAGATGCGCAGTATTTT. Its translation: CASSFVQQGALSTDAQYF.

About this clonotype itself: An end of the junction differs from the germline gene, which may be a read error. The gene calls are TRBV6-2 or TRBV6-3 and TRBJ2-3; maybe TRBD1 (5 bases). Germline V CDR1 and CDR2: MNHEY, SVGEGT. This CDR3 has 12 residues. The CDR3 DNA reads as TGTGCCAGCATTAACAGGTGGTATACGCAGTATTTC. Its protein is CASINRWYTQYF.

The rearrangement uses TRBV12-3 or TRBV12-4 and TRBJ2-3, with TRBD2 identical over 7 bases. The CDR3 sequence is 14 residues long. The J segment lost 2 bases and the V segment lost 7 bases, leaving 6 bases of the junction unmatched. The chain's CDR3 is CASIGSGTTDTQYF. The CDR3 bases are TGTGCCAGCATCGGGAGCGGGACCACAGATACGCAGTATTTT.

V and J are TRBV6-1 and TRBJ1-3; D not resolved. Germline lookup yields CDR1 MNHNS and CDR2 SASEGT. The V gene lost 5 bases and the J gene lost 7 bases, with 18 bases spanning the gap. The CDR3 has 15 residues. The CDR3 sequence is CASSLEAGSSNTIYF. CDR3 sequence (DNA): TGTGCCAGCAGTCTAGAGGCTGGTTCTAGCAACACCATATATTTT.

The rearrangement uses TRBV28 and TRBJ1-6; 7 nucleotides line up with TRBD1. With V trimmed by 5 bases and J by 11 bases, 9 bases remained unmatched. Germline CDR1 is MDHEN and CDR2 is SYDVKM. CDR3 length: 14 amino acids. CDR3 protein: CASSTPGTEAPLHF. The CDR3 DNA sequence: TGTGCCAGCAGTACACCCGGGACAGAAGCACCCCTCCACTTT.

A note on this clonotype: The junction departs from the called germline gene at one end, perhaps through a read error. The V and J genes are TRBV6-1 and TRBJ1-5; no clear D. This CDR3 has 13 amino acids. The germline V gene encodes CDR1 MNHNS and CDR2 SASEGT. DNA for the CDR3: TGTGCCAGCAGTGATTCTCGGGTTCAGTCCCAGCATTTT. Translated: CASSDSRVQSQHF.

This clonotype was detected many times. The rearrangement joins TRBV11-3 to TRBJ2-2; D remains ambiguous. V lost 5 bases to trimming and J lost 6 bases, with 10 bases between them. The CDR3 has 13 residues. Germline CDR1 is SGHNT and CDR2 is YENEEA. CDR3 DNA: TGTGCCAGCAGCATTACTCGGGCCGGGGAGCTGTTTTTT. This encodes CASSITRAGELFF.

This clonotype was counted many times. The chain recombines TRBV29-1 with TRBJ1-2, with D possibly being TRBD1 (6 bases). CDR1 and CDR2 from the germline V gene are SQVTM and ANQGSEA. This CDR3 contains 13 residues. V was shortened by 6 bases and J by 4 bases, with 15 bases between the two germline ends. The CDR3 protein is CSVGTGGAYGYTF. CDR3 nucleotide sequence: TGCAGCGTGGGGACCGGGGGGGCCTATGGCTACACCTTC.

About this clonotype: No conserved phenylalanine or tryptophan is present at the end of the CDR3, so a read error is the likely explanation. This chain joins TRBV11-2 and TRBJ1-3; D remains unclear. With 2 bases removed from V and 8 bases from J, the gap between germline ends came to 16 bases. In germline, CDR1 is SGHAT, CDR2 FQNNGV. The CDR3 spans 15 residues. The CDR3 loop reads CASSLTWTGMHTIYY. For the CDR3, the DNA is TGTGCCAGCAGCTTAACCTGGACGGGAATGCACACCATATATTAT.

V gene TRBV5-5 combines with J gene TRBJ2-1; TRBD2 matches 11 bases. CDR3 length: 15 residues. The V gene end was trimmed by 3 bases and the J gene end by 7 bases; junction bases not matched to a gene: 6. Germline lookup yields CDR1 SGHKS and CDR2 YYEKEE (reference sequence). The CDR3 DNA reads TGTGCCAGCAGCTCGGGACTAGCGGACGAAAATGAGCAGTTCTTC. Its protein is CASSSGLADENEQFF.

This clonotype was observed at least ten times. V gene TRBV6-1 combines with J gene TRBJ2-7, with D possibly TRBD2 on 5 matching bases. V shed 6 bases and J shed 0 bases, with 15 bases lying between them. CDR1 is MNHNS, CDR2 SASEGT, per germline. The CDR3 contains 15 residues. DNA for the CDR3: TGTGCCAGCAGGGCGCGGGTGACTTACTCCTACGAGCAGTACTTC. Its translation is CASRARVTYSYEQYF.

This rearrangement joins TRBV11-3 to TRBJ2-1; D may be TRBD2 (5 bases). The CDR3 has 15 amino acids. Germline loops: CDR1 SGHNT, CDR2 YENEEA. V was clipped by 1 base and J by 4 bases, with 11 bases between them. CDR3 sequence reads: CASSLVSTGYNEQFF. The CDR3 DNA sequence: TGTGCCAGCAGCTTAGTTTCCACGGGATACAATGAGCAGTTCTTC.

V usage is TRBV4-1 and J usage is TRBJ2-7; D not resolved. V was pared by 0 bases and J by 9 bases, with 18 bases between. The CDR3 is 15 residues long. From germline, CDR1 is MGHRA and CDR2 YSYEKL. The CDR3 coding sequence is TGCGCCAGCAGCCAAGATAAGGCAGTAGCCATGACGCAGTACTTC. It specifies CASSQDKAVAMTQYF.

The chain has TRBV28 and TRBJ2-7, with D unresolved. The CDR3 extends over 13 amino acids. Germline loops: CDR1 MDHEN, CDR2 SYDVKM. V dropped 5 bases and J dropped 5 bases, with 13 bases sitting between them. The CDR3 region is CASSAADRDEQYF. The CDR3 DNA follows: TGTGCCAGCAGTGCAGCCGATCGGGACGAGCAGTACTTC.

The genes are TRBV11-3 and TRBJ2-1; no firm D call. Germline V gene data show CDR1 as SGHNT and CDR2 as YENEEA. The CDR3 consists of 15 residues. V was cut by 4 bases and J by 0 bases, with 10 bases left in between. The CDR3: CASSSRESSYNEQFF. CDR3 DNA: TGTGCCAGCAGCTCAAGAGAGAGCTCCTACAATGAGCAGTTCTTC.

CDR3 sequence: CASSLVAGGRETQYF. As DNA, the CDR3 is TGTGCCAGCAGCTTGGTAGCGGGAGGCAGGGAGACCCAGTACTTC. The chain combines TRBV5-6 with TRBJ2-5; 10 bases line up with TRBD2. The V gene end was trimmed by 0 bases and the J gene end by 5 bases; junction bases not matched to a gene: 4. Germline V gene data show CDR1 as SGHDT and CDR2 as YYEEEE. This CDR3 has 15 amino acids.

With regard to this clonotype: The germline gene is not matched at one end of the junction; a read error may be the cause. The chain joins TRBV12-3 or TRBV12-4 to TRBJ2-2, with a tentative D call TRBD2 (5 bases). The CDR3 totals 15 residues. As DNA, the CDR3 is TGTGCCAGCAGTCCGGTGGGAGTTGCGACCGGGGAGCCGTTTTTT. Translating gives CASSPVGVATGEPFF.

Only a few counts were recorded for this clonotype. The rearrangement uses TRBV5-5 and TRBJ2-4; either TRBD1 or TRBD2 may supply D (6 bases each). Germline values: CDR1 SGHKS, CDR2 YYEKEE (reference sequence). V was cut by 4 bases and J by 6 bases, with 11 bases left in between. This CDR3 spans 13 amino acids. The CDR3 coding sequence is TGTGCCAGCAGCGTGGGGGGCACAAACATTCAGTACTTC. Translating gives CASSVGGTNIQYF.

The CDR3 nucleotides are TGTGCCAGCAAGGTAGGCTCCTACAATGAGCAGTTCTTC. Its protein is CASKVGSYNEQFF. The chain carries TRBV12-3 or TRBV12-4 and TRBJ2-1; D call uncertain. The V end was cut by 7 bases, the J end by 0 bases, with 7 bases between. The CDR3 extends over 13 amino acids.

In regard to this clonotype: Sequence at one end of the junction differs from germline and may be a read error. V gene TRBV29-1 combines with J gene TRBJ2-5; 9 bases agree with TRBD1. Germline CDR1 SQVTM, CDR2 ANQGSEA. This CDR3 is built from 19 residues. CDR3 coding DNA: TGCAGCGTCGAAGATGGCGTGGGGACAGGGACGTCAATGCGAGAGACCCAGTACTTC. Translated, it gives CSVEDGVGTGTSMRETQYF.

This clonotype has just a few counts. This chain uses TRBV6-1 with TRBJ2-5, with D perhaps matching TRBD1 (6 bases). CDR1 and CDR2 (germline): MNHNS, SASEGT. The CDR3 totals 14 residues. V was trimmed by 5 bases and J by 4 bases, leaving 14 bases between them. This chain's CDR3 is CASSIGQQRETQYF. CDR3 bases: TGTGCCAGCAGTATTGGACAGCAGAGAGAGACCCAGTACTTC.

This clonotype turned up a few times. The chain couples TRBV28 to TRBJ1-2; D is unresolved. This CDR3 comprises 13 residues. Trimming stripped 5 bases from V and 5 bases from J, with 12 bases between. CDR1 is MDHEN, CDR2 SYDVKM, per germline. The CDR3 sequence: CASSLPKGYGYTF. The CDR3 DNA follows: TGTGCCAGCAGTCTACCCAAAGGGTATGGCTACACCTTC.

V usage is TRBV2 and J usage is TRBJ2-3; 11 nucleotides line up with TRBD2. V gave up 3 bases and J gave up 8 bases; unmatched junction bases: 7. This CDR3 has 15 residues. Germline V lookup: CDR1 SNHLY, CDR2 FYNNEI. The CDR3 DNA reads TGTGCCAGCAGTGAGCCTAGCGGGAGGTCGGCTACGCAGTATTTT. Encoded protein: CASSEPSGRSATQYF.

Note on this clonotype: One junction end disagrees with the germline gene, perhaps due to a read error. This chain uses TRBV11-2 with TRBJ2-7; 12 positions match TRBD2. The length of the CDR3 is 19 residues. Germline V lookup: CDR1 SGHAT, CDR2 FQNNGV. DNA for the CDR3: TGTCCCAGCAGCGCTGTGAGGAGGAGTAGAGGACTAGCGGGGTACGAGCAGTACTTC. Translated, it gives CPSSAVRRSRGLAGYEQYF.